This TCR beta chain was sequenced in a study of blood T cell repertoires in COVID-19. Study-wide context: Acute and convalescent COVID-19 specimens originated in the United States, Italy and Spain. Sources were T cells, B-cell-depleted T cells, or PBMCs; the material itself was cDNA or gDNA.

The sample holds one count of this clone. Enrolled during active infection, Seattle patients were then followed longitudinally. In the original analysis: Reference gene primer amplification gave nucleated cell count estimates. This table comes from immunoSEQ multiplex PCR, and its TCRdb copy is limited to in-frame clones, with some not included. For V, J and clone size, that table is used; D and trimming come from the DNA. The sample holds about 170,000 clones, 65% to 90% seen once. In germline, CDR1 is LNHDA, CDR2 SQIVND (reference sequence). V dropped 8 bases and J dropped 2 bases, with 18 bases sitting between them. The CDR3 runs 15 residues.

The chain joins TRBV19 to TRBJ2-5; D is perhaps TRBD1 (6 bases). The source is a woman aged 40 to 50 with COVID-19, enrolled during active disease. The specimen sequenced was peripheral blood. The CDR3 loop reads CASWSRGQLQETQYF. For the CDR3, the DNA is TGTGCCAGTTGGAGCCGTGGACAGCTTCAAGAGACCCAGTACTTC.